This TCR beta chain was captured by sequencing in a study of blood T cell repertoires in COVID-19. Germline CDR1 reads MGHRA; CDR2 reads YSYEKL. There are 16 residues in the CDR3. V shed 4 bases, J shed 0 bases, and the junction held 8 bases outside the gene matches. The method was immunoSEQ multiplex PCR; TCRdb's version includes in-frame clones alone and lacks a portion of them. The repertoire holds some 91,000 clones, with over 60% as singletons. This TCR derives from a man in his sixties or seventies with acute or convalescent COVID-19. V is TRBV4-1 and J is TRBJ1-1; TRBD1 aligns across 7 bases. The sample comprised peripheral blood. CDR3 in amino acids: CASSPGGQAVNTEAFF. In nucleotides, the CDR3 is TGCGCCAGCAGCCCAGGAGGACAGGCTGTGAACACTGAAGCTTTCTTT.